This TCR beta chain derives from a study of T-cell reconstitution after alpha-beta-depleted transplantation in children. The CDR3 runs 14 residues. CDR1 is LNHNV, CDR2 YYDKDF, per germline (reference sequence). This clonotype was seen just once. A read error may produce the germline difference seen at one junction end. This sample's TCRbeta library carried unique molecular identifier barcodes. TCRdb reprocessed the PCR reads with MiXCR, giving one entry per CDR3 protein. The sample records about 400,000 distinct CDR3 sequences, around 15% being singletons. The V and J genes are TRBV15 and TRBJ2-5; 7 bases match TRBD1. Sequences were derived from PBMCs, mostly from graft donor cells, sampled 360 days after TCRalphabeta/CD19-depleted stem cell transplant. The TCR was taken from a boy under three years old who had a stem cell transplant for Wiskott-Aldrich syndrome, so the T cells may come from the graft donor. CDR3: CATSGDRDQETQYF. In DNA form, the CDR3 reads TGTGCCACCAGCGGAGACAGGGACCAAGAGACCCAGTACTTC.